This TCR beta chain emerged from a study of blood T cell repertoires in COVID-19. Study at large: Acute and convalescent COVID-19 specimens originated in the United States, Italy and Spain. PBMCs, B-cell-depleted T cells, or T cells were the source of the cDNA or gDNA that made up the material.

Germline CDR1 and CDR2: SGHRS and YFSETQ. This CDR3 has 16 residues. V was shortened by 0 bases and J by 4 bases, with 15 bases between the two germline ends. Original methodology: Estimation of nucleated cell counts relied on the amplification of reference gene primers. Sequencing used immunoSEQ multiplex PCR; TCRdb keeps in-frame clones, though not all of them. V, J and clone size reflect that table, while D and trimming were determined from the DNA. Among roughly 280,000 clones, 87% were seen once, and the ten largest hold about 2%. The source material was peripheral blood. This chain links TRBV5-1 with TRBJ2-3; a possible D gene is TRBD1 (5 bases). The receptor comes from a woman in her 50s who had recovered from COVID-19. The CDR3 loop reads CASSLVSRVSADTQYF. The CDR3 coding sequence is TGCGCCAGCAGCTTGGTTAGCAGGGTGTCGGCAGATACGCAGTATTTT.